This T cell receptor (beta chain) was captured by sequencing in a study of cytomegalovirus exposure and HLA in healthy donors. The study's findings and limits: Specific recognition of CMV antigens was confirmed in vitro for a few chains (all CMV-associated).

Clones were read by immunoSEQ multiplex PCR, and TCRdb kept only the in-frame ones, dropping some. The sample has under 300,000 clones, roughly 85% seen once. Notes on this clone: Its specificity is not known.

The source material was PBMCs. The clonotype originates from a woman younger than 35 in good health and CMV-seronegative.

CDR3: CASSESGGRETQYF. The CDR3 DNA follows: TGTGCCAGCAGTGAATCAGGGGGCCGAGAGACCCAGTACTTC. The chain couples TRBV28 to TRBJ2-5; 8 nucleotides match TRBD1. Germline V gene lookup returns CDR1 MDHEN and CDR2 SYDVKM. J lost 4 bases, V lost 5 bases, and 6 bases had no gene match. This CDR3 contains 14 residues.